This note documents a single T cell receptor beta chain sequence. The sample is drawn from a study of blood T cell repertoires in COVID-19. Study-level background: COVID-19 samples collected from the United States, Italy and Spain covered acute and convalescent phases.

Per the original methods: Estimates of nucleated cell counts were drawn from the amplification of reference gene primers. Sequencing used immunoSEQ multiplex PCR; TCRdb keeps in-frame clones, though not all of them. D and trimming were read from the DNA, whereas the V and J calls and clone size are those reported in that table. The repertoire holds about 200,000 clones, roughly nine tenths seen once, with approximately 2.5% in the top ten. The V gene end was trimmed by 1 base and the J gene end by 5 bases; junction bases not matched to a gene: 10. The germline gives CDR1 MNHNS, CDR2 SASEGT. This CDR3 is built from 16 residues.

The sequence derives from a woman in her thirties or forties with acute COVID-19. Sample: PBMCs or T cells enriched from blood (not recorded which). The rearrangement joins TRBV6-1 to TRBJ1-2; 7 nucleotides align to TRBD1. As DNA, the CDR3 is TGTGCCAGCAGTGAAGGGACAGGAGGGGGACATTATGGCTACACCTTC. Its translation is CASSEGTGGGHYGYTF.